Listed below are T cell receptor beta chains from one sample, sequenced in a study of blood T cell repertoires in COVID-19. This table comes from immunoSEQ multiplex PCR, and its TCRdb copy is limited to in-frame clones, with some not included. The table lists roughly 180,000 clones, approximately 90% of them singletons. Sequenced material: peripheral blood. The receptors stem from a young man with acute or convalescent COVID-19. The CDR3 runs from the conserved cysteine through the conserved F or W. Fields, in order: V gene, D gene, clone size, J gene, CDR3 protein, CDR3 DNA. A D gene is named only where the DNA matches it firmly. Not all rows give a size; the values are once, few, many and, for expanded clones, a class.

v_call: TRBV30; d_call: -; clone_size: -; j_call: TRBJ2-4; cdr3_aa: CAWSQDSAKNIQYF; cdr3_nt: TGTGCCTGGTCACAGGATTCGGCCAAAAACATTCAGTACTTC
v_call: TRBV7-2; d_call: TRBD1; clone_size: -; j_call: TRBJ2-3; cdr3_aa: CASSSRGQITDTQYF; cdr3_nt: TGTGCCAGCAGCTCTAGGGGACAGATCACAGATACGCAGTATTTT
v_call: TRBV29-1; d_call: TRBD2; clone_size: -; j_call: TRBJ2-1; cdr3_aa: CSGLAGHNEQFF; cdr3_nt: TGCAGCGGCCTAGCGGGACACAATGAGCAGTTCTTC
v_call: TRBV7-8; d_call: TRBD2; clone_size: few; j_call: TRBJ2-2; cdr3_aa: CASSLGGGNTGELFF; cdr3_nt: TGTGCCAGCAGCTTAGGCGGGGGGAACACCGGGGAGCTGTTTTTT
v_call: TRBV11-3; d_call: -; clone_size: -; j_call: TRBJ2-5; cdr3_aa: CASSLDRESETQYF; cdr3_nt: TGTGCCAGCAGCTTAGACAGGGAAAGCGAGACCCAGTACTTC
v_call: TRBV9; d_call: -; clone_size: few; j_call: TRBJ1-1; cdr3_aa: CASSVGGRGMNTEAFF; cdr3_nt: TGTGCCAGCAGCGTAGGGGGAAGGGGCATGAACACTGAAGCTTTCTTT
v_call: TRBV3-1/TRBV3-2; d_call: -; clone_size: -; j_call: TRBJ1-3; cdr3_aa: CASSPQGSGNTIYF; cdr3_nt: TGTGCCAGCAGCCCCCAGGGCTCTGGAAACACCATATATTTT
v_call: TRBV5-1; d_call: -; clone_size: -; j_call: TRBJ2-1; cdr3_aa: CASSLYAGQSYNEQFF; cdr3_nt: TGCGCCAGCAGCTTATATGCGGGGCAATCCTACAATGAGCAGTTCTTC
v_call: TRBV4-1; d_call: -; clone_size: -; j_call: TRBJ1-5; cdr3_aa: CASSQGTKNQPQHF; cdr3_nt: TGCGCCAGCAGCCAAGGGACAAAGAATCAGCCCCAGCATTTT
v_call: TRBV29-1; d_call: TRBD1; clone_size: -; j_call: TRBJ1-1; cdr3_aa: CSVGGGETLNTEAFF; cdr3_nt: TGCAGCGTTGGAGGGGGCGAAACCCTGAACACTGAAGCTTTCTTT
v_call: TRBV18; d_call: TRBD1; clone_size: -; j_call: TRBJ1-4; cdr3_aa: CASSPLFPGGEVGEKLFF; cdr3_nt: TGTGCCAGCTCACCATTATTTCCAGGGGGCGAAGTCGGTGAAAAACTGTTTTTT
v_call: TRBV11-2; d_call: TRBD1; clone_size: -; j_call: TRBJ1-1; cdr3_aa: CASSPGDRVRPFF; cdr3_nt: TGTGCCAGCAGCCCTGGGGACAGGGTTAGACCTTTCTTT
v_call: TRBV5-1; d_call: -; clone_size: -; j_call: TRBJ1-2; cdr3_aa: CASSLAGDGYTF; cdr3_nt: TGCGCCAGCAGCTTGGCGGGGGATGGCTACACCTTC
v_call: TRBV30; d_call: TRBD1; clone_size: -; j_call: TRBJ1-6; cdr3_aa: CAWDRDMGSPLHF; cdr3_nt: TGTGCCTGGGACAGGGATATGGGTTCACCCCTCCACTTT
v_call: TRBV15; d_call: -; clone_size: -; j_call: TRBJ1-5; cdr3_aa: CATSARQNSNQPQHF; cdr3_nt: TGTGCCACCAGCGCACGACAGAATAGCAATCAGCCCCAGCATTTT
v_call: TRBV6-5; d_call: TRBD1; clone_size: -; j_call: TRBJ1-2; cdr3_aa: CASKRTGGNGYTF; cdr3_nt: TGTGCCAGCAAACGGACAGGTGGAAATGGCTACACCTTC
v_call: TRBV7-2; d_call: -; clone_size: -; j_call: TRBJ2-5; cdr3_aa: CASSLAGGETQYF; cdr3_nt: TGTGCCAGCAGCTTAGCGGGGGGAGAGACCCAGTACTTC
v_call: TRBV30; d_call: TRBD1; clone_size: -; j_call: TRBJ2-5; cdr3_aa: CAWSKDRARQETQYF; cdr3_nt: TGTGCCTGGAGCAAAGACAGGGCTCGTCAAGAGACCCAGTACTTC
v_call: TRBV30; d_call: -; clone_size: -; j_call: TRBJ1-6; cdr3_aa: CAWTLGGESYNSPLHF; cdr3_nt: TGTGCCTGGACCCTAGGAGGGGAATCCTATAATTCACCCCTCCACTTT
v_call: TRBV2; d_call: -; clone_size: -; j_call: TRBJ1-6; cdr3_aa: CAGAGSSYNSPLHF; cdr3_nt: TGTGCCGGGGCGGGGAGCTCCTATAATTCACCCCTCCACTTT
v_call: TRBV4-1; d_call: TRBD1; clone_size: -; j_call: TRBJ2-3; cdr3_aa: CASSQFVGQSTDTQYF; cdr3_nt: TGCGCCAGCAGCCAATTTGTGGGACAGAGCACAGATACGCAGTATTTT
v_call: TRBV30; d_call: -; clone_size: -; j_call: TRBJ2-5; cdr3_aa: CAWSVHSGEMETQYF; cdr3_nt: TGTGCCTGGAGTGTACACTCCGGGGAGATGGAGACCCAGTACTTC
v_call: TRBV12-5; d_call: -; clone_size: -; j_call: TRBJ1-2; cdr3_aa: CASGLAPWGWGYTF; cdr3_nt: TGTGCTAGTGGTTTGGCCCCGTGGGGCTGGGGCTACACCTTC
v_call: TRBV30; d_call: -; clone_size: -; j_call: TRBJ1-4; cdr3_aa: CAWSVFDRREKLFF; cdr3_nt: TGTGCCTGGAGTGTATTCGACAGGAGAGAAAAACTGTTTTTT